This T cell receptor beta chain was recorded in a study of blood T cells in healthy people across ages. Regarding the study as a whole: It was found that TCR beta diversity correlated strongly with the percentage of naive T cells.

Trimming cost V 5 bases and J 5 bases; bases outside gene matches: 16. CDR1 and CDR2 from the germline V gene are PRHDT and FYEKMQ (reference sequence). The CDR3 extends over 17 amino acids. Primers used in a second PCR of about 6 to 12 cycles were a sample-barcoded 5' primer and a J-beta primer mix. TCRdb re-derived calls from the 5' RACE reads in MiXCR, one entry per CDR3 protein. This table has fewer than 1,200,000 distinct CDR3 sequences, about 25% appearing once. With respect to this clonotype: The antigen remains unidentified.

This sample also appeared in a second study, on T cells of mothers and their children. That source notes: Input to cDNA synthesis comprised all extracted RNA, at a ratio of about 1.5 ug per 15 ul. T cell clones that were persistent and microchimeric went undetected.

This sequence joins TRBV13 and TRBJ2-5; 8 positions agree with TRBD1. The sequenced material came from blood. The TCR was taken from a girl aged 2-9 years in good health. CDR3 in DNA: TGTGCCAGCAGCCCCAATAGGCAGGGGGCATGGGTGGAGACCCAGTACTTC. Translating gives CASSPNRQGAWVETQYF.